Listed below are T cell receptor beta chains from one sample, sequenced in a study of cytotoxic CD8 clonotypes in ibrutinib-treated CLL. The data were produced by immunoSEQ multiplex PCR, yet TCRdb's version contains in-frame clones alone and is incomplete. The sample contains approximately 120,000 clones, approximately 80% of which appear only once. Here the sequenced sample was PBMCs, taken after 24 months of ibrutinib treatment. These receptors originate from a human donor with chronic lymphocytic leukemia. CDR3s include the opening cysteine and the closing phenylalanine or tryptophan. D genes are given only for firm matches. A clone size is listed for some rows: how often the clone was seen (once, few, many), or a class if it is expanded.

D,J,length,V,size,CDR3,DNA
TRBD1,TRBJ1-1,14,TRBV6-1,few,CASSIGTGGRPAFF,TGTGCCAGCAGTATCGGGACAGGGGGCCGTCCAGCTTTCTTT
.,TRBJ1-2,10,TRBV2,few,CASSLNGYTF,TGTGCCAGCAGTCTTAACGGCTACACCTTC
TRBD1,TRBJ1-3,15,TRBV6-1,.,CASTKGQGSGNTIYF,TGTGCCAGCACCAAGGGACAGGGCTCTGGAAACACCATATATTTT
.,TRBJ1-4,14,TRBV18,.,CASSPSVGEKKLFF,TGTGCCAGCTCACCATCAGTAGGGGAGAAAAAACTGTTTTTT
.,TRBJ1-2,15,TRBV7-9,.,CASSLGRLGAEGYTF,TGTGCCAGCAGCTTAGGGCGCCTTGGGGCGGAGGGCTACACCTTC
.,TRBJ2-7,12,TRBV11-1,once,CASSLVPYEQYF,TGTGCCAGCAGCTTAGTGCCGTACGAGCAGTACTTC
.,TRBJ1-4,15,TRBV6-1,.,CASSEWRGLGEKLFF,TGTGCCAGCAGTGAATGGCGGGGTCTAGGTGAAAAACTGTTTTTT
TRBD1,TRBJ1-2,13,TRBV9,.,CASTKGQGDGYTF,TGTGCCAGCACTAAGGGACAGGGAGACGGCTACACCTTC
TRBD1,TRBJ1-6,16,TRBV5-4,.,CASSLGGGQFNSPLHF,TGTGCCAGCAGCTTGGGAGGGGGACAGTTCAATTCACCCCTCCACTTT
.,TRBJ1-1,13,TRBV6-4,.,CASSNTFNTEAFF,TGTGCCAGCAGTAACACATTTAACACTGAAGCTTTCTTT
.,TRBJ1-2,14,TRBV19,.,CASSNRGTDYGYTF,TGTGCCAGTAGTAACCGCGGAACCGACTATGGCTACACCTTC
.,TRBJ2-7,12,TRBV2,.,CASQPTGSKLNF,TGTGCCAGCCAGCCTACTGGAAGCAAATTGAACTTC
TRBD1,TRBJ1-2,15,TRBV19,.,CASSKTGGAVYGYTF,TGTGCCAGTAGTAAGACAGGGGGCGCAGTCTATGGCTACACCTTC
TRBD2,TRBJ2-1,16,TRBV19,.,CASKYLAGGPTNEQFF,TGTGCCAGTAAATACCTAGCGGGGGGGCCGACTAATGAGCAGTTCTTC
.,TRBJ2-1,14,TRBV11-3,.,CASSPSRGHNEQFF,TGTGCCAGCAGCCCATCCCGGGGGCACAATGAGCAGTTCTTC
.,TRBJ2-3,12,TRBV10-3,.,CAISLAGDTQYF,TGTGCCATCAGTCTAGCTGGAGATACGCAGTATTTT
.,TRBJ1-2,13,TRBV5-4,once,CASSSIIGYGYTF,TGTGCCAGCAGCTCGATAATCGGGTATGGCTACACCTTC
TRBD2,TRBJ2-1,16,TRBV28,.,CASSLHGGGALEEQFF,TGTGCCAGCAGTTTACACGGCGGGGGGGCATTAGAGGAGCAGTTCTTC
.,TRBJ1-4,13,TRBV2,.,CASSGGGNEKLFF,TGTGCCAGCAGTGGAGGGGGAAATGAAAAACTGTTTTTT
.,TRBJ2-3,18,TRBV5-1,.,CASSSGLRRGPSTDTQYF,TGCGCCAGCAGCTCCGGCCTCAGGCGGGGGCCTAGCACAGATACGCAGTATTTT
TRBD1,TRBJ2-3,18,TRBV11-3,once,CASSLGRRQGAIADTQYF,TGTGCCAGCAGCTTAGGGAGAAGACAGGGGGCGATAGCAGATACGCAGTATTTT
.,TRBJ2-1,12,TRBV6-6,few,CASSYRGNEQFF,TGTGCCAGCAGTTACCGGGGCAATGAGCAGTTCTTC
TRBD1,TRBJ1-4,18,TRBV28,once,CASSLQYSTGAFNEKLFF,TGTGCCAGCAGTTTACAGTACTCGACAGGGGCCTTTAATGAAAAACTGTTTTTT
.,TRBJ1-2,13,TRBV14,.,CASSQVPLYGYTF,TGTGCCAGCAGCCAAGTGCCTTTGTATGGCTACACCTTC
TRBD1,TRBJ2-3,14,TRBV5-4,.,CASSSTGGTDTQYF,TGTGCCAGCAGCTCAACAGGGGGCACAGATACGCAGTATTTT
.,TRBJ1-5,14,TRBV10-2,.,CASSASTGNQPQHF,TGCGCCAGCAGTGCATCCACAGGGAATCAGCCCCAGCATTTT
.,TRBJ2-2,19,TRBV7-2,.,CASSPGHRLWGAGTGELFF,TGTGCCAGCAGCCCCGGTCATCGTCTATGGGGGGCCGGCACCGGGGAGCTGTTTTTT
.,TRBJ1-1,13,TRBV6-6,few,CASSYATNTEAFF,TGTGCCAGCAGTTACGCTACGAACACTGAAGCTTTCTTT
.,TRBJ2-7,16,TRBV5-1,.,CASSLALGVANYEQYF,TGCGCCAGCAGCTTGGCTTTAGGGGTAGCAAACTACGAGCAGTACTTC
TRBD1,TRBJ2-2,15,TRBV5-1,few,CASSPTGVATGELFF,TGCGCCAGCAGCCCCACAGGGGTGGCCACCGGGGAGCTGTTTTTT
.,TRBJ2-5,12,TRBV18,.,CASSPPTETQYF,TGTGCCAGCTCACCACCAACAGAGACCCAGTACTTC
.,TRBJ2-1,13,TRBV7-3,.,CASSTNGGLEQFF,TGTGCCAGCAGTACCAATGGGGGATTGGAGCAGTTCTTC
TRBD1,TRBJ1-1,12,TRBV29-1,.,CSLTGGATEAFF,TGCAGCCTAACAGGGGGGGCCACTGAAGCTTTCTTT
.,TRBJ2-3,16,TRBV5-1,.,CASSLVAGATRDTQYF,TGCGCCAGCAGCTTGGTGGCGGGGGCGACCAGGGATACGCAGTATTTT
TRBD2,TRBJ2-5,15,TRBV28,.,CASSREGAGRETQYF,TGTGCCAGCAGCCGGGAAGGGGCCGGGAGGGAGACCCAGTACTTC
.,TRBJ2-3,14,TRBV19,.,CASKGAQGPDTQYF,TGTGCCAGTAAAGGGGCGCAGGGGCCAGATACGCAGTATTTT
.,TRBJ1-2,16,TRBV19,.,CASSISGWGRDYGYTF,TGTGCCAGTAGTATTTCAGGGTGGGGTAGGGACTATGGCTACACCTTC
.,TRBJ2-5,14,TRBV7-8,.,CASSPDWGQETQYF,TGTGCCAGCAGCCCCGACTGGGGACAAGAGACCCAGTACTTC
.,TRBJ2-5,14,TRBV7-2,.,CASSPTGDQETQYF,TGTGCCAGCAGCCCCACAGGAGACCAAGAGACCCAGTACTTC
.,TRBJ2-2,16,TRBV28,.,CASSISDRRNTGELFF,TGTGCCAGCAGTATTTCCGACAGGCGGAACACCGGGGAGCTGTTTTTT
.,TRBJ1-6,14,TRBV7-9,few,CASSLVLPLSPLHF,TGTGCCAGCAGCTTAGTTTTACCCCTCTCACCCCTCCACTTT
.,TRBJ2-5,17,TRBV4-3,.,CASSRRGQGREGETQYF,TGCGCCAGCAGCCGCCGGGGGCAGGGGAGGGAAGGAGAGACCCAGTACTTC
.,TRBJ1-3,16,TRBV5-4,.,CASSPSEGRGGNTIYF,TGTGCCAGCAGCCCCTCCGAGGGCAGGGGAGGAAACACCATATATTTT
.,TRBJ1-6,16,TRBV9,.,CASSAQLAGDNSPLHF,TGTGCCAGCAGCGCCCAATTAGCGGGGGATAATTCACCCCTCCACTTT
.,TRBJ2-6,13,TRBV27,.,CASSYTGANVLTF,TGTGCCAGCAGTTACACTGGGGCCAACGTCCTGACTTTC
.,TRBJ1-2,14,TRBV19,.,CASTKTRGGYGYTF,TGTGCCAGTACCAAAACCAGGGGTGGATATGGCTACACCTTC
.,TRBJ1-2,14,TRBV13,.,CASSPQAANYGYTF,TGTGCCAGCAGCCCGCAGGCAGCTAACTATGGCTACACCTTC
TRBD1,TRBJ1-2,13,TRBV19,.,CASWDRGSYGYTF,TGTGCCAGTTGGGACAGGGGGAGCTATGGCTACACCTTC
TRBD2,TRBJ2-7,11,TRBV20-1,.,CSAPRGGKQYF,TGCAGTGCCCCGAGGGGAGGGAAGCAGTACTTC
.,TRBJ1-5,17,TRBV7-9,.,CASSLVGSDYSNQPQHF,TGTGCCAGCAGCTTAGTTGGCAGTGACTATAGCAATCAGCCCCAGCATTTT
.,TRBJ1-1,13,TRBV9,.,CASSADWATEAFF,TGTGCCAGCAGCGCCGACTGGGCCACTGAAGCTTTCTTT
TRBD1,TRBJ2-5,15,TRBV2,.,CASTKTRQGQETQYF,TGTGCCAGCACCAAAACCCGACAGGGACAAGAGACCCAGTACTTC
TRBD1,TRBJ1-5,18,TRBV27,.,CASSSALTGTGINQPQHF,TGTGCCAGCAGTTCCGCTCTTACCGGGACAGGGATAAATCAGCCCCAGCATTTT